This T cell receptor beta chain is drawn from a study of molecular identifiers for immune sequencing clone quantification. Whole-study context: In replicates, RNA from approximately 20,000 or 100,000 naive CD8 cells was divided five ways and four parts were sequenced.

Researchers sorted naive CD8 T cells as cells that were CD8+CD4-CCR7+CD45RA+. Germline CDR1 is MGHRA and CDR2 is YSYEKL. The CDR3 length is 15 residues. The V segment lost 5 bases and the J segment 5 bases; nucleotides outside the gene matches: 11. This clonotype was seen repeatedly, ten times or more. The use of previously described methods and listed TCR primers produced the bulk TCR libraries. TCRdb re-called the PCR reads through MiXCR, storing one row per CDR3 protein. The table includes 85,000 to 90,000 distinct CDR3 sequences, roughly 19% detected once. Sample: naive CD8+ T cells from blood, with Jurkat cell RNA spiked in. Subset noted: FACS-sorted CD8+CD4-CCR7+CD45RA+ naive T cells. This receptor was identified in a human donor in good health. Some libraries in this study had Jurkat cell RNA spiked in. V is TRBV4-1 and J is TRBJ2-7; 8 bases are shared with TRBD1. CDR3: CASSASDRVVHEQYF. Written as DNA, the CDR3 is TGCGCCAGCAGCGCTTCGGACAGGGTAGTTCACGAGCAGTACTTC.